These 26 T cell receptor beta chains share one sample of origin, sequenced in a study of cytomegalovirus exposure and HLA in healthy donors. 60 Vbeta and 13 Jbeta primers were used in PCR. Method: immunoSEQ multiplex PCR; TCRdb's copy keeps in-frame clones and lacks some. Of around 150,000 clones listed, 55% to 70% are singletons. The material sequenced was PBMCs. These receptors originate from a woman in her sixties or seventies in good health and CMV-seropositive.

The chain carries TRBV7-2 and TRBJ2-7, with 8 nucleotides matching TRBD2. Unmatched junction bases numbered 5, after V lost 1 base and J lost 6 bases. Looked up from germline, CDR1 is SGHTA and CDR2 is FQGNSA. The CDR3 loop spans 14 amino acids. CDR3 DNA sequence: TGTGCCAGCAGCTTAGAGGGACTAGTGGGCGAGCAGTACTTC. Protein product: CASSLEGLVGEQYF.

The chain joins TRBV6-1 to TRBJ2-3; no clear D gene. Germline assignment: CDR1 MNHNS and CDR2 SASEGT. Trimming left V 8 bases short and J 4 bases short, with 10 bases between. This CDR3 spans 12 amino acids. The CDR3 loop is CASGIRSDTQYF. Here the CDR3 DNA reads TGTGCCAGCGGCATACGTTCAGATACGCAGTATTTT.

The chain combines TRBV7-8 with TRBJ2-7; 11 bases match TRBD2. Trimming removed 0 bases from V and 1 base from J; junction bases left unmatched: 2. Germline V gene lookup returns CDR1 SGHVS and CDR2 FQNEAQ. This CDR3 is 16 amino acids long. CDR3 sequence reads: CASSLATSGSSYEQYF. For the CDR3, the DNA is TGTGCCAGCAGCTTAGCCACTAGCGGGAGTTCCTACGAGCAGTACTTC.

The chain uses TRBV5-1 and TRBJ2-7; D is possibly TRBD2 (6 bases). Trimming pared 0 bases from V and 2 bases from J, leaving 9 bases between. This CDR3 is built from 14 residues. Germline-derived CDR1 and CDR2 are SGHRS and YFSETQ. The DNA of the CDR3 is TGCGCCAGCAGCTTGGGGGGGGACCCCTACGAGCAGTACTTC. Protein sequence: CASSLGGDPYEQYF.

This clone was picked up one time. This sequence joins TRBV2 and TRBJ2-3, with 7 bases fitting TRBD2. The J segment lost 7 bases and the V segment lost 6 bases, leaving 10 bases of the junction unmatched. Germline V CDR1 and CDR2: SNHLY, FYNNEI. The length of the CDR3 is 14 residues. DNA for the CDR3: TGTGCCAGCAGCGTCGGACTAGGTTCGAATACGCAGTATTTT. This sequence encodes CASSVGLGSNTQYF.

The chain carries TRBV7-6 and TRBJ1-4; tentatively, D is TRBD1 (6 bases). Trimming removed 5 bases from V and 8 bases from J, with 18 bases in between. Germline V gene lookup returns CDR1 SGHVS and CDR2 FNYEAQ. This CDR3 is built from 15 residues. The CDR3 DNA follows: TGTGCCAGCAGCCCAATAACAGGGAGGGAGGAAAAACTGTTTTTT. This sequence encodes CASSPITGREEKLFF.

This clone appeared a few times. The chain's CDR3 is CASSRDRGNYGYTF. Here the CDR3 DNA reads TGTGCCAGCAGCCGGGACAGGGGGAACTATGGCTACACCTTC. V gene TRBV7-3 combines with J gene TRBJ1-2, with 11 bases fitting TRBD1. Trimming at V came to 5 bases and at J to 2 bases, leaving 1 base not matched to a gene. In germline, CDR1 is SGHTA, CDR2 FQGTGA. The CDR3 covers 14 residues.

This chain connects TRBV10-2 to TRBJ2-3; 9 positions agree with TRBD1. The CDR3 length is 15 residues. Trimming took 3 bases from V and 6 from J; bases not matched to a gene: 7. The V gene's germline CDR1 is WSHSY and CDR2 SAAADI. The CDR3: CASSDRGQGSDTQYF. As DNA, the CDR3 is TGCGCCAGCAGTGATAGGGGACAGGGCTCCGATACGCAGTATTTT.

V and J are TRBV5-1 and TRBJ1-4; 9 positions match TRBD1. Germline values: CDR1 SGHRS, CDR2 YFSETQ. This CDR3 is built from 15 residues. With 3 bases clipped from V and 3 bases from J, the junction kept 3 bases outside the gene matches. The CDR3 loop is CASSSGQGANEKLFF. The CDR3, as DNA: TGCGCCAGCAGCTCGGGACAGGGTGCTAATGAAAAACTGTTTTTT.

The table lists this clone with a few counts. This rearrangement joins TRBV7-2 to TRBJ2-7; 8 bases align to TRBD2. The trim removed 7 bases at V and 6 bases at J, leaving 5 bases unmatched. Germline lookup yields CDR1 SGHTA and CDR2 FQGNSA. This CDR3 has 12 residues. The CDR3 is CASTLAGGEQYF. DNA of the CDR3: TGTGCCAGCACGCTAGCGGGCGGCGAGCAGTACTTC. Full variable domain (outside the CDR3, taken from reference TRBV7-2 and TRBJ2-7): GAGVSQSPSNKVTEKGKDVELRCDPISGHTALYWYRQSLGQGLEFLIYFQGNSAPDKSGLPSDRFSAERTGGSVSTLTIQRTQQEDSAVYLCASTLAGGEQYFGPGTRLTVT.

The sample holds a few counts of this clone. The V call is TRBV2, the J call TRBJ1-2; D gene unclear. This CDR3 contains 12 residues. Between the trimmed V and J ends, which lost 6 bases and 8 bases, there was a span of 13 bases. The germline CDR1 and CDR2 sequences are SNHLY and FYNNEI. The CDR3 nucleotides read TGTGCCAGCAGCGGAGAGGGTGTAGGCTACACCTTC. Protein product: CASSGEGVGYTF.

A word on this clone: The sample holds other DNA sequences that translate to the same CDR3. V usage is TRBV4-2 and J usage is TRBJ2-3; D ambiguous. The V end was cut by 5 bases, the J end by 1 base, with 7 bases between. CDR3 length: 13 residues. The germline V gene encodes CDR1 LGHNA and CDR2 YNFKEQ. CDR3 sequence reads: CASSSYGTDTQYF. CDR3 sequence (DNA): TGTGCCAGCAGCTCTTATGGCACAGATACGCAGTATTTT.

This clone came up a few times. The chain links TRBV7-2 to TRBJ2-2; TRBD1 matches 8 bases. There are 15 residues in the CDR3. The V and J ends lost 1 base and 5 bases, in that order; junction bases with no gene match: 3. CDR1 and CDR2 (germline): SGHTA, FQGNSA. The CDR3: CASSLGQGITGELFF. The CDR3 nucleotides read TGTGCCAGCAGCTTAGGACAGGGGATAACCGGGGAGCTGTTTTTT.

The V call is TRBV6-1, the J call TRBJ2-1, with 8 bases matching TRBD2. Trimming at V came to 1 base and at J to 4 bases, leaving 6 bases not matched to a gene. The CDR3 loop spans 16 amino acids. The germline CDR1 and CDR2 sequences are MNHNS and SASEGT. CDR3 DNA sequence: TGTGCCAGCAGTGAAGGGAGGGGCGGGAGGTACAATGAGCAGTTCTTC. This codes for CASSEGRGGRYNEQFF.

The CDR3 reads CASSGSYSYEQYF. The CDR3 bases are TGTGCCAGCAGCGGTAGTTACTCCTACGAGCAGTACTTC. This chain links TRBV7-2 with TRBJ2-7; D is unclear. With 5 bases removed from V and 0 bases from J, the gap between germline ends came to 8 bases. The CDR3 is 13 residues long. Germline V lookup: CDR1 SGHTA, CDR2 FQGNSA.

This rearrangement joins TRBV19 to TRBJ2-1; TRBD1 matches at 8 bases. V was clipped by 7 bases and J by 9 bases; unmatched bases: 11. This CDR3 has 14 amino acids. The germline CDR1 and CDR2 sequences are LNHDA and SQIVND (reference sequence). The CDR3 region has the DNA TGTGCCAGTAAGGGTAGGACAGGGTTCTCTGAGCAGTTCTTC. Amino acid sequence: CASKGRTGFSEQFF.

The rearrangement uses TRBV10-1 and TRBJ1-4, with D perhaps matching TRBD1 (6 bases). The CDR3 is 18 amino acids. Between the trimmed V and J ends, which lost 2 bases and 0 bases, there was a span of 16 bases. Looked up from germline, CDR1 is WNHNN and CDR2 is SYGVQD (reference sequence). CDR3 DNA: TGCGCCAGCAGTGAGCCGGCAGGGGAGGGTGCAACTAATGAAAAACTGTTTTTT. It is translated as CASSEPAGEGATNEKLFF.

The J gene is TRBJ2-1, the V gene TRBV4-1, with D tentatively TRBD2 (5 bases). The V gene's germline CDR1 is MGHRA and CDR2 YSYEKL. Trimming removed 3 bases from V and 6 bases from J, with 18 bases in between. The length of the CDR3 is 16 residues. DNA of the CDR3: TGCGCCAGCAGCCAGGTCGACTATCCCCCCCCCAATGAGCAGTTCTTC. Translation: CASSQVDYPPPNEQFF.

This clone has a handful of counts. Other DNA sequences in the sample encode the same CDR3. The chain links TRBV11-1 to TRBJ2-5, with TRBD1 matching over 10 bases. There are 14 residues in the CDR3. Germline V gene data show CDR1 as SGHAT and CDR2 as FQDESV (reference sequence). Unmatched junction bases numbered 3, after V lost 3 bases and J lost 5 bases. The DNA for the CDR3 is TGTGCCAGCAGCTTCGACAGGGGGCGGGAGACCCAGTACTTC. This sequence encodes CASSFDRGRETQYF.

The genes are TRBV7-2 and TRBJ2-5, with D perhaps TRBD2 (6 bases). The CDR3 spans 17 residues. V gave up 1 base and J gave up 4 bases, with 19 bases separating them. Germline CDR1 reads SGHTA; CDR2 reads FQGNSA. Written as DNA, the CDR3 is TGTGCCAGCAGCTTAGGGTTACCTAGCGACTCGTCAGAGACCCAGTACTTC. Translation gives CASSLGLPSDSSETQYF. Variable domain in full (rest from reference TRBV7-2 and TRBJ2-5): GAGVSQSPSNKVTEKGKDVELRCDPISGHTALYWYRQSLGQGLEFLIYFQGNSAPDKSGLPSDRFSAERTGGSVSTLTIQRTQQEDSAVYLCASSLGLPSDSSETQYFGPGTRLLVL.

This clone came up a few times. Additional DNA sequences in this sample encode the identical CDR3. CDR3 in DNA: TGTGCCAGCAGTGTTCGGACAGTGAACACTGAAGCTTTCTTT. This encodes CASSVRTVNTEAFF. The chain links TRBV2 to TRBJ1-1; a weak D match, TRBD1 (6 bases). Trimming pared 4 bases from V and 0 bases from J, leaving 9 bases between. CDR1 and CDR2 (germline): SNHLY, FYNNEI. This CDR3 comprises 14 residues.

The chain is built from TRBV7-8 and TRBJ2-4; no firm D call. The germline V gene has CDR1 SGHVS and CDR2 FQNEAQ. Trimming took off 1 base at V and 7 bases at J, with 14 bases between the two ends. The CDR3 has 15 amino acids. CDR3 amino acids: CASSLGISGSNIQYF. CDR3 DNA: TGTGCCAGCAGCTTAGGAATATCCGGTTCTAACATTCAGTACTTC.

The chain combines TRBV7-3 with TRBJ2-1, with D perhaps matching TRBD2 (5 bases). CDR3 length: 15 amino acids. CDR1 is SGHTA and CDR2 is FQGTGA in the germline V gene. Trimming stripped 3 bases from V and 0 bases from J, with 9 bases between. This chain's CDR3 is CASSFTRDSYNEQFF. The CDR3 DNA reads TGTGCCAGCAGCTTCACTAGGGACTCCTACAATGAGCAGTTCTTC.

The chain is built from TRBV5-6 and TRBJ2-7, with D possibly matching TRBD1 (6 bases). Germline assignment: CDR1 SGHDT and CDR2 YYEEEE. The V gene lost 0 bases and the J gene lost 1 base, with 14 bases spanning the gap. CDR3 length: 16 amino acids. CDR3 coding DNA: TGTGCCAGCAGCTTGGCACGGGACACCTCATCCTACGAGCAGTACTTC. It codes for CASSLARDTSSYEQYF.

The gene calls are TRBV20-1 and TRBJ2-7, with a tentative D call TRBD1 (5 bases). CDR3 size: 10 residues. Between the trimmed V and J ends, which lost 4 bases and 7 bases, there was a span of 8 bases. CDR1 DFQATT and CDR2 SNEGSKA come from the germline V gene (reference sequence). CDR3 coding DNA: TGCAGTGCTACAAACAGGGAGCAGTACTTC. Protein product: CSATNREQYF.

The chain combines TRBV2 with TRBJ2-7; 9 bases are shared with TRBD2. Per germline, CDR1 SNHLY and CDR2 FYNNEI. The V and J ends lost 4 bases and 7 bases, in that order; junction bases with no gene match: 8. CDR3 size: 14 residues. CDR3 loop: CASSGYSGSDEQYF. CDR3 coding DNA: TGTGCCAGCAGTGGGTATAGCGGGAGTGATGAGCAGTACTTC.